This passage covers 32 T cell receptor beta chains from one sample sequenced in a study of HIV-infected patients and healthy controls. cDNA was made from around 0.5 ug RNA using alpha and beta constant primers. Separate chain-specific third strand synthesis with multiplexing indices produced the alpha and beta libraries. TCRdb processed the 5' RACE reads anew with MiXCR; each CDR3 protein has one entry. The sample shows over 8,000 distinct CDR3 sequences, 10% of them seen only once. Whole blood was used without fractionation, so all unsorted peripheral T cells were included. The sample here was blood, taken before antiretroviral therapy. The source is an adult with HIV infection.

This clonotype has ten or more counts. The chain links TRBV12-3 or TRBV12-4 to TRBJ1-2; D remains unclear. Trimming took off 6 bases at V and 4 bases at J, with 15 bases between the two ends. The CDR3 length is 14 residues. The CDR3 bases are TGTGCCAGCAGCCCCTCTCAATACGGCTATGGCTACACCTTC. Translation: CASSPSQYGYGYTF.

This clonotype has ten or more counts. V usage is TRBV10-3 and J usage is TRBJ2-2, with a weak D call TRBD2 (5 bases). Germline assignment: CDR1 ENHRY and CDR2 SYGVKD. V was trimmed by 6 bases and J by 5 bases, leaving 10 bases between them. This CDR3 contains 13 residues. CDR3 protein: CAISVDSTGELFF. CDR3 DNA sequence: TGTGCCATCAGCGTGGACTCTACCGGGGAGCTGTTTTTT.

This clonotype has a count of ten or more. CDR3 coding DNA: TGTGCCAGCAGTCCAGGCGTAGCTAATGAAAAACTGTTTTTT. Translating gives CASSPGVANEKLFF. The chain carries TRBV7-2 and TRBJ1-4; D remains unclear. The V and J ends lost 6 bases and 3 bases respectively, with 11 bases between them. This CDR3 contains 14 residues. Per germline, CDR1 SGHTA and CDR2 FQGNSA. The variable domain in full, completed from reference TRBV7-2 and TRBJ1-4, reads GAGVSQSPSNKVTEKGKDVELRCDPISGHTALYWYRQSLGQGLEFLIYFQGNSAPDKSGLPSDRFSAERTGGSVSTLTIQRTQQEDSAVYLCASSPGVANEKLFFGSGTQLSVL.

In this sample, this clonotype turned up many times. The chain employs TRBV30 and TRBJ2-7, with D maybe TRBD2 (5 bases). Germline CDR1 GTSNPN, CDR2 SVGIG (reference sequence). The CDR3 length is 14 residues. V was pared by 2 bases and J by 3 bases, with 14 bases between. The CDR3 reads CAWSLNRGLYEQYF. The CDR3 DNA follows: TGTGCCTGGAGTCTAAACCGCGGACTCTACGAGCAGTACTTC.

This clonotype was recorded many times. This chain links TRBV5-1 with TRBJ1-5; no definite D call. Germline values: CDR1 SGHRS, CDR2 YFSETQ. V was shortened by 0 bases and J by 1 base, with 11 bases between the two germline ends. The CDR3 totals 16 residues. The CDR3 sequence: CASSLAGLGSNQPQHF. DNA for the CDR3: TGCGCCAGCAGCTTGGCTGGGTTAGGGAGCAATCAGCCCCAGCATTTT.

V usage is TRBV7-2 and J usage is TRBJ2-2; D unclear. The CDR3 has 13 residues. Trimming left V 8 bases short and J 0 bases short, with 7 bases between. In germline, CDR1 is SGHTA, CDR2 FQGNSA. DNA for the CDR3: TGTGCCAGCGTCCTCCCGAACACCGGGGAGCTGTTTTTT. Amino acid sequence: CASVLPNTGELFF.

This clonotype has ten or more counts. The rearrangement uses TRBV6-2 or TRBV6-3 and TRBJ1-1; D is ambiguous. The CDR3 has 14 amino acids. The V gene's germline CDR1 is MNHEY and CDR2 SVGEGT. V lost 2 bases, J lost 1 base, and 8 bases lay in between. CDR3 region: CASSYARTNTEAFF. CDR3 nucleotide sequence: TGTGCCAGCAGTTACGCACGGACGAACACTGAAGCTTTCTTT.

The table lists this clonotype with many counts. This chain joins TRBV29-1 and TRBJ1-5; 10 bases line up with TRBD1. The CDR3 has 15 residues. Germline trimming cut 5 bases from V and 6 bases from J; bases unmatched to any gene: 10. Germline loops: CDR1 SQVTM, CDR2 ANQGSEA. This CDR3 is CSVTHGQGGSQPQHF. The CDR3 DNA reads TGCAGCGTTACGCACGGACAGGGGGGAAGTCAGCCCCAGCATTTT.

The CDR3 nucleotides are TGTGCCAGCGCGGATCTAAACACTGAAGCTTTCTTT. This sequence encodes CASADLNTEAFF. V and J are TRBV7-3 and TRBJ1-1; D not resolved. V was trimmed by 8 bases and J by 2 bases, leaving 9 bases between them. The CDR3 extends over 12 amino acids. The germline V gene has CDR1 SGHTA and CDR2 FQGTGA.

This clonotype has at least ten counts. V usage is TRBV7-2 and J usage is TRBJ2-2; no clear D gene. V was shortened by 3 bases and J by 4 bases, with 6 bases between the two germline ends. Looked up from germline, CDR1 is SGHTA and CDR2 is FQGNSA. The CDR3 spans 13 residues. The CDR3 DNA reads as TGTGCCAGCAGCTTCCAGGCCACCGGGGAGCTGTTTTTT. As protein: CASSFQATGELFF.

There are many counts of this clonotype. J is TRBJ2-2 and V is TRBV3-1; D call uncertain. From germline, CDR1 is LGHDT and CDR2 YNNKEL (reference sequence). The V gene lost 2 bases and the J gene lost 4 bases, with 14 bases spanning the gap. The CDR3 covers 16 residues. The CDR3 spells CASSQLRRTPTGELFF. The CDR3 region has the DNA TGTGCCAGCAGCCAACTACGAAGGACCCCCACCGGGGAGCTGTTTTTT.

The CDR3 loop is CSASTPSTDTQYF. In DNA, the CDR3 is TGCAGTGCCTCAACCCCATCCACAGATACGCAGTATTTT. The chain is built from TRBV20-1 and TRBJ2-3, with no clear D. Per the germline V gene, CDR1 is DFQATT and CDR2 is SNEGSKA (reference sequence). Trimming removed 6 bases from V and 2 bases from J, with 12 bases in between. The CDR3 has 13 residues.

This clonotype was seen more than once but under ten times. V and J are TRBV29-1 and TRBJ2-2; no clear D. V was shortened by 7 bases and J by 0 bases, with 12 bases between the two germline ends. CDR3 length: 14 amino acids. Germline CDR1 reads SQVTM; CDR2 reads ANQGSEA. The CDR3 is CSAQRSPNTGELFF. The CDR3 nucleotides are TGCAGCGCCCAGAGGAGTCCGAACACCGGGGAGCTGTTTTTT.

This clonotype was seen at least ten times. The chain employs TRBV5-1 and TRBJ1-2; 7 nucleotides line up with TRBD1. The germline gives CDR1 SGHRS, CDR2 YFSETQ. J lost 1 base, V lost 1 base, and 13 bases had no gene match. The CDR3 sequence is 18 residues long. The CDR3, as DNA: TGCGCCAGCAGCTTGCTCCCAGTCACAGGGGCAAATAACTATGGCTACACCTTC. Residues: CASSLLPVTGANNYGYTF.

In this sample, this clonotype turned up many times. The chain joins TRBV4-1 to TRBJ2-7, with D possibly called TRBD1 or TRBD2 (5 bases each). V was cut by 3 bases and J by 2 bases, with 8 bases left in between. The CDR3 is made up of 13 amino acids. The germline V gene encodes CDR1 MGHRA and CDR2 YSYEKL. CDR3 in amino acids: CASSHGGTYEQYF. Written as DNA, the CDR3 is TGCGCCAGCAGCCATGGGGGAACCTACGAGCAGTACTTC.

This clonotype was counted many times. The chain couples TRBV11-1 to TRBJ2-5; TRBD1 matches 8 bases. The CDR3 contains 14 residues. Trimming at V came to 5 bases and at J to 5 bases, leaving 7 bases not matched to a gene. Germline CDR1 SGHAT, CDR2 FQDESV (reference sequence). CDR3 sequence reads: CASSGSGGWETQYF. The CDR3 DNA follows: TGTGCCAGCAGCGGATCAGGGGGCTGGGAGACCCAGTACTTC.

This clonotype was recorded many times. The chain has TRBV20-1 and TRBJ1-1, with a tentative D call TRBD1 (5 bases). This CDR3 is 14 amino acids long. Per the germline V gene, CDR1 is DFQATT and CDR2 is SNEGSKA (reference sequence). V shed 3 bases and J shed 0 bases, with 11 bases lying between them. The chain's CDR3 is CSARGGGMNTEAFF. CDR3 nucleotide sequence: TGCAGTGCTAGGGGGGGGGGGATGAACACTGAAGCTTTCTTT.

This clonotype is medium-sized. The chain links TRBV4-1 to TRBJ2-2; 9 bases are shared with TRBD1. This CDR3 has 16 amino acids. Losses at the gene ends were 5 bases for V and 4 bases for J; bases not matched to a gene: 8. Germline CDR1 and CDR2: MGHRA and YSYEKL. DNA of the CDR3: TGCGCCAGCAGCGCTAACAGGGGGCAGGGCACCGGGGAGCTGTTTTTT. This codes for CASSANRGQGTGELFF.

In its sample, this clonotype was seen many times. The chain uses TRBV7-2 and TRBJ2-5; TRBD1 agrees at 7 bases. The trim removed 1 base at V and 8 bases at J, leaving 10 bases unmatched. The CDR3 is 15 residues long. Germline V CDR1 and CDR2: SGHTA, FQGNSA. The chain's CDR3 is CASSLVSDRLRTQYF. For the CDR3, the DNA is TGTGCCAGCAGCTTAGTGTCGGACAGGCTCCGAACCCAGTACTTC.

This clonotype was recorded many times. This chain links TRBV2 with TRBJ1-1; unclear D gene. V was trimmed by 6 bases and J by 1 base, leaving 9 bases between them. Per the germline V gene, CDR1 is SNHLY and CDR2 is FYNNEI. This CDR3 has 13 amino acids. DNA of the CDR3: TGTGCCAGCAGGGTAAACCCGAACACTGAAGCTTTCTTT. Its translation is CASRVNPNTEAFF.

In its sample, this clonotype was seen many times. The gene calls are TRBV14 and TRBJ2-4; 7 nucleotides align to TRBD2. Germline lookup yields CDR1 SGHDN and CDR2 FVKESK. There are 14 residues in the CDR3. J gave up 8 bases and V 6 bases, and 10 bases lay outside the gene matches. The CDR3 region has the DNA TGTGCCAGCAGGCAGGGACTACCTGGGGACATTCAGTACTTC. Translating it yields CASRQGLPGDIQYF.

This clonotype was seen at least ten times. The rearrangement links TRBV12-3 or TRBV12-4 to TRBJ2-7; D perhaps matches TRBD2 (7 bases). CDR3 size: 12 residues. V was trimmed by 6 bases and J by 11 bases, leaving 17 bases between them. CDR3 protein: CASSGGLGPEYF. CDR3 nucleotide sequence: TGTGCCAGCAGCGGGGGGCTTGGCCCTGAGTACTTC.

The gene calls are TRBV20-1 and TRBJ2-7, with TRBD2 matching 9 bases. The CDR3 consists of 15 residues. The germline gives CDR1 DFQATT, CDR2 SNEGSKA (reference sequence). The V gene end was trimmed by 2 bases and the J gene end by 2 bases; junction bases not matched to a gene: 7. For the CDR3, the DNA is TGCAGTGCTAGAAATAGCGGGAGACGACCCTACGAGCAGTACTTC. Amino acid sequence: CSARNSGRRPYEQYF.

This clonotype occurred many times. The chain combines TRBV9 with TRBJ2-1, with unresolved D. Germline-derived CDR1 and CDR2 are SGDLS and YYNGEE. The CDR3 totals 15 residues. The V end lost 2 bases, the J end lost 9 bases, and 18 bases lay between the germline ends. As DNA, the CDR3 is TGTGCCAGCAGCGTTTTGGACGGGCAGGTGGGTGAGCAGTTCTTC. Amino acids: CASSVLDGQVGEQFF.

CDR3 coding DNA: TGTGCCAGCAGCCAAGGACCCCGGCCAGATTCACCCCTCCACTTT. Translation: CASSQGPRPDSPLHF. The chain recombines TRBV6-5 with TRBJ1-6; D unclear. The CDR3 is 15 residues long. The germline V gene encodes CDR1 MNHEY and CDR2 SVGAGI. Trimming removed 6 bases from V and 8 bases from J, with 17 bases in between.

The chain combines TRBV15 with TRBJ2-1; 9 nucleotides agree with TRBD1. V was clipped by 8 bases and J by 4 bases; unmatched bases: 6. Germline assignment: CDR1 LNHNV and CDR2 YYDKDF (reference sequence). The CDR3 consists of 14 residues. CDR3: CATLSGTGYNEQFF. CDR3 DNA: TGTGCCACCCTCTCCGGGACAGGGTACAATGAGCAGTTCTTC.

This clonotype was seen ten or more times. V usage is TRBV5-1 and J usage is TRBJ2-5, with D perhaps assigned TRBD1 or TRBD2 (5 bases each). The CDR3 consists of 16 residues. CDR1 is SGHRS, CDR2 YFSETQ, per germline. The V end lost 1 base, the J end lost 2 bases, and 15 bases lay between the germline ends. In nucleotides, the CDR3 is TGCGCCAGCAGCTTGTGGCAGATGGGACCACAAGAGACCCAGTACTTC. This translates into CASSLWQMGPQETQYF. The whole variable domain, remainder taken from reference TRBV5-1 and TRBJ2-5, is KAGVTQTPRYLIKTRGQQVTLSCSPISGHRSVSWYQQTPGQGLQFLFEYFSETQRNKGNFPGRFSGRQFSNSRSEMNVSTLELGDSALYLCASSLWQMGPQETQYFGPGTRLLVL.

The chain uses TRBV6-2 or TRBV6-3 and TRBJ2-7; 8 bases match TRBD1. The J segment lost 5 bases and the V segment lost 5 bases, leaving 8 bases of the junction unmatched. There are 14 residues in the CDR3. The germline V gene encodes CDR1 MNHEY and CDR2 SVGEGT. The CDR3 DNA sequence: TGTGCCAGCAGTAAAACAGGGGGACCTGACGAGCAGTACTTC. This translates into CASSKTGGPDEQYF.

Many counts were recorded for this clonotype. This chain connects TRBV24-1 to TRBJ2-3; no clear D. Germline CDR1 KGHDR, CDR2 SFDVKD. The CDR3 runs to 17 residues. V gave up 1 base and J gave up 2 bases, with 15 bases separating them. CDR3 residues: CATSDFTLAINTDTQYF. The CDR3 coding sequence is TGTGCCACCAGTGATTTCACTCTCGCTATCAACACAGATACGCAGTATTTT.

The sample holds a few counts of this clonotype. The chain recombines TRBV29-1 with TRBJ1-2; D not certain. Germline values: CDR1 SQVTM, CDR2 ANQGSEA. V was cut by 1 base and J by 0 bases, with 12 bases left in between. CDR3 length: 15 residues. The CDR3 DNA sequence: TGCAGCGTTGAAGGTATCGGGCGGACTAACTATGGCTACACCTTC. Its protein is CSVEGIGRTNYGYTF.

This clonotype was observed many times. The chain carries TRBV28 and TRBJ2-3; 11 nucleotides line up with TRBD2. Losses at the gene ends were 5 bases for V and 11 bases for J; bases not matched to a gene: 12. Germline CDR1 reads MDHEN; CDR2 reads SYDVKM. The CDR3 has 15 residues. In DNA form, the CDR3 reads TGTGCCAGCAGTCTCACTAGCGGGGGCGCCGGGGGGCAGTATTTT. Translated: CASSLTSGGAGGQYF.

This clonotype was seen many times. The gene calls are TRBV20-1 and TRBJ2-3; no reliable D call. The V gene's germline CDR1 is DFQATT and CDR2 SNEGSKA (reference sequence). Trimming stripped 3 bases from V and 5 bases from J, with 15 bases between. The CDR3 runs 14 residues. The CDR3: CSASPAEKEDTQYF. In nucleotides, the CDR3 is TGCAGTGCTAGCCCCGCGGAGAAGGAAGATACGCAGTATTTT.